Shown below are 3 T cell receptor beta chains from a single sample sequenced in a study of cytomegalovirus exposure and HLA in healthy donors. PCR was performed using 60 Vbeta and 13 Jbeta primers. The method was immunoSEQ multiplex PCR; TCRdb's version includes in-frame clones alone and lacks a portion of them. The table lists 150,000 to 200,000 clones, 70% to 90% of them singletons. Sequencing input: PBMCs. These receptors were obtained from a woman aged 18 to 35 in good health and CMV-seronegative.

The J gene is TRBJ2-7, the V gene TRBV2; 8 nucleotides agree with TRBD1. This CDR3 has 15 residues. From germline, CDR1 is SNHLY and CDR2 FYNNEI. V lost 5 bases and J lost 3; bases outside the gene matches: 9. CDR3 region: CASSLNDRGIYEQYF. The CDR3 nucleotides read TGTGCCAGCAGTCTCAATGACAGGGGAATCTACGAGCAGTACTTC.

The V call is TRBV7-9, the J call TRBJ2-7; maybe TRBD1 (6 bases). Trimming took off 2 bases at V and 3 bases at J, with 8 bases between the two ends. The CDR3 consists of 13 residues. Germline V gives CDR1 SEHNR, CDR2 FQNEAQ (reference sequence). This CDR3 reads CASSLRQDYEQYF. CDR3 sequence (DNA): TGTGCCAGCAGCTTAAGACAGGACTACGAGCAGTACTTC.

This clone was found a few times. The chain is built from TRBV29-1 and TRBJ2-7; D is uncertain. Germline-derived CDR1 and CDR2 are SQVTM and ANQGSEA. The CDR3 extends over 10 amino acids. V was pared by 4 bases and J by 6 bases, with 7 bases between. The CDR3 DNA follows: TGCAGCGTTGGCGAATTCGAGCAGTACTTC. The encoded protein is CSVGEFEQYF.